This is a list of T cell receptor beta chains from one sample in a study of blood T cell repertoires in COVID-19. Sequencing used immunoSEQ multiplex PCR; TCRdb keeps in-frame clones, though not all of them. Of roughly 200,000 clones in the sample, approximately 84% are singletons; the top ten hold almost 5%. Sequencing used peripheral blood. The receptors shown here come from a woman older than 75 with acute or convalescent COVID-19. Each CDR3 is given with its conserved first and last residue. Fields, in order: CDR3 protein, CDR3 DNA, J gene, clone size, V gene, D gene. D genes are given only for firm matches. The size entry is marked missing in some rows and otherwise reads once, few, many or a size class.

cdr3_aa: CASSPPPGQGAGGYTF; cdr3_nt: TGTGCCAGCAGCCCACCACCGGGACAGGGGGCTGGTGGCTACACCTTC; j_call: TRBJ1-2; clone_size: NA; v_call: TRBV28; d_call: TRBD1
cdr3_aa: CSASPWSGADTQYF; cdr3_nt: TGCAGTGCTAGTCCTTGGAGCGGCGCAGATACGCAGTATTTT; j_call: TRBJ2-3; clone_size: NA; v_call: TRBV20-1; d_call: NA
cdr3_aa: CATSRDRRGNQPQHF; cdr3_nt: TGTGCCACCAGCAGAGATCGGAGAGGGAATCAGCCCCAGCATTTT; j_call: TRBJ1-5; clone_size: few; v_call: TRBV15; d_call: NA
cdr3_aa: CASGLLTANTEAFF; cdr3_nt: TGTGCCAGCGGCTTGTTGACAGCGAACACTGAAGCTTTCTTT; j_call: TRBJ1-1; clone_size: NA; v_call: TRBV7-9; d_call: NA
cdr3_aa: CASSPRGLGAETQYF; cdr3_nt: TGTGCCAGCTCACCAAGAGGGCTGGGGGCGGAGACCCAGTACTTC; j_call: TRBJ2-5; clone_size: NA; v_call: TRBV18; d_call: NA
cdr3_aa: CAIDVGGGNPRRVVLAKNIQYF; cdr3_nt: TGTGCCATCGACGTTGGTGGTGGAAATCCTCGGAGGGTTGTGCTAGCCAAAAACATTCAGTACTTC; j_call: TRBJ2-4; clone_size: few; v_call: TRBV10-3; d_call: NA
cdr3_aa: CASSRPEGSEAFF; cdr3_nt: TGTGCCAGCAGCCGCCCCGAGGGTTCTGAAGCTTTCTTT; j_call: TRBJ1-1; clone_size: NA; v_call: TRBV11-2; d_call: NA
cdr3_aa: CASSFGLAGGPNNEQFF; cdr3_nt: TGTGCCAGCAGCTTCGGACTAGCGGGAGGGCCGAACAATGAGCAGTTCTTC; j_call: TRBJ2-1; clone_size: NA; v_call: TRBV9; d_call: TRBD2
cdr3_aa: CASSLGGRVQVEQYF; cdr3_nt: TGCGCCAGCAGCTTGGGAGGGAGGGTTCAGGTCGAGCAGTACTTC; j_call: TRBJ2-7; clone_size: NA; v_call: TRBV5-1; d_call: TRBD2
cdr3_aa: CASSLQGQAYGYTF; cdr3_nt: TGTGCCAGCAGCTTACAGGGGCAGGCCTATGGCTACACCTTC; j_call: TRBJ1-2; clone_size: NA; v_call: TRBV7-9; d_call: NA
cdr3_aa: CATIPGSGRVPFF; cdr3_nt: TGTGCCACCATCCCCGGTAGCGGGAGGGTCCCGTTCTTC; j_call: TRBJ2-1; clone_size: NA; v_call: TRBV2; d_call: TRBD2
cdr3_aa: CASSEGSATNEKLFF; cdr3_nt: TGTGCCAGCAGCGAAGGCAGTGCAACTAATGAAAAACTGTTTTTT; j_call: TRBJ1-4; clone_size: NA; v_call: TRBV4-2; d_call: NA
cdr3_aa: CASSLSQAPGTGRLVYGYTF; cdr3_nt: TGTGCCAGCAGTTTATCTCAAGCCCCTGGGACAGGCCGCCTGGTCTATGGCTACACCTTC; j_call: TRBJ1-2; clone_size: NA; v_call: TRBV27; d_call: TRBD1
cdr3_aa: CASSRTVFRYNEQFF; cdr3_nt: TGTGCCAGCAGTCGGACAGTTTTCCGTTACAATGAGCAGTTCTTC; j_call: TRBJ2-1; clone_size: few; v_call: TRBV2; d_call: NA
cdr3_aa: CASSRDFFGGQPQHF; cdr3_nt: TGTGCCAGTAGCCGGGACTTCTTTGGGGGTCAGCCCCAGCATTTT; j_call: TRBJ1-5; clone_size: NA; v_call: TRBV19; d_call: NA
cdr3_aa: CASKWEAYYGYTF; cdr3_nt: TGTGCCAGCAAATGGGAGGCCTACTATGGCTACACCTTC; j_call: TRBJ1-2; clone_size: NA; v_call: TRBV19; d_call: NA
cdr3_aa: CASSQSKGLDTEAFF; cdr3_nt: TGTGCCAGCAGCCAATCGAAGGGGTTGGACACTGAAGCTTTCTTT; j_call: TRBJ1-1; clone_size: few; v_call: TRBV16; d_call: NA